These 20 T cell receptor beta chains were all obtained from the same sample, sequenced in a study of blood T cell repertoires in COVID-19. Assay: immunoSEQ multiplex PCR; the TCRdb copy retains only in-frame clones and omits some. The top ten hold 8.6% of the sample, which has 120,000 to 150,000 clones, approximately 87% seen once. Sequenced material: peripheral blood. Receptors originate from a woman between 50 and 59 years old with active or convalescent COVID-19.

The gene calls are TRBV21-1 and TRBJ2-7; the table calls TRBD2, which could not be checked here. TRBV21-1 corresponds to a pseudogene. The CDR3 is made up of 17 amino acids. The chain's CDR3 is CASATWGVTPSFYEQYF. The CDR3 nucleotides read TGTGCCAGCGCGACCTGGGGGGTCACTCCCTCCTTCTACGAGCAGTACTTC.

This CDR3 reads CASSSWGPGADGYTF. Here the CDR3 DNA reads TGTGCCAGCAGCTCCTGGGGACCAGGGGCAGATGGCTACACCTTC. The chain combines TRBV11-2 with TRBJ1-2, with D maybe TRBD1 (6 bases). Germline V lookup: CDR1 SGHAT, CDR2 FQNNGV. The CDR3 has 15 amino acids. Trimming removed 4 bases from V and 6 bases from J, with 18 bases in between.

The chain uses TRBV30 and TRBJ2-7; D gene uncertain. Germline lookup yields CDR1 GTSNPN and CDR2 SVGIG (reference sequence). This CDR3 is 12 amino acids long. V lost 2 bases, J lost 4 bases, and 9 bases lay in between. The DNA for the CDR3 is TGTGCCTGGAGTCAACACCGATACGAGCAGTACTTC. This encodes CAWSQHRYEQYF.

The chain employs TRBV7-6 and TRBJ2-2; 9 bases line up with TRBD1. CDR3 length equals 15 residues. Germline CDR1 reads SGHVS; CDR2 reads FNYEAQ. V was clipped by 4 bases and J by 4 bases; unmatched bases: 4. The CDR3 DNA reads TGTGCCAGCAGCTCCATACAGGGGGCCACCGGGGAGCTGTTTTTT. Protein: CASSSIQGATGELFF.

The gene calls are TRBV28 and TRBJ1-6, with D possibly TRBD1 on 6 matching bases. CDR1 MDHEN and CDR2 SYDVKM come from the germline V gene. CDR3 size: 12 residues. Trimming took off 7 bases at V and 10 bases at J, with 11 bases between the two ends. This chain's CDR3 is CASKDSLSPLHF. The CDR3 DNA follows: TGTGCCAGCAAGGACAGCTTGTCACCCCTCCACTTT.

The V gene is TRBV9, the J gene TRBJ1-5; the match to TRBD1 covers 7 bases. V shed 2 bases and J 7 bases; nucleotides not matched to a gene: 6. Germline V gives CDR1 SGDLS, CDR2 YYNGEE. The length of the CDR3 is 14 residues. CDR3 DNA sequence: TGTGCCAGCAGCGTCGGGACAGTTGGCCAGCCCCAGCATTTT. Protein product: CASSVGTVGQPQHF.

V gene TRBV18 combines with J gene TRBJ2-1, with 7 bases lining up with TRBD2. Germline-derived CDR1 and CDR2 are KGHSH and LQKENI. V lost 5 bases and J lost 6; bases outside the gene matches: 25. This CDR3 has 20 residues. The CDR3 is CASSVRDYPNPPHDLNEQFF. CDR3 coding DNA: TGTGCCAGCTCAGTTCGGGACTACCCTAATCCGCCCCATGATCTCAATGAGCAGTTCTTC.

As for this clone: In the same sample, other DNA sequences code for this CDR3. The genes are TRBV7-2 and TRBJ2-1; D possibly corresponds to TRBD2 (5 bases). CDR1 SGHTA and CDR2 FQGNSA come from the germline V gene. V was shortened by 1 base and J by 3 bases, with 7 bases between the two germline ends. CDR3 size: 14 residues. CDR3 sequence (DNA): TGTGCCAGCAGCTTAGGAGGACTCTACAATGAGCAGTTCTTC. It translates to CASSLGGLYNEQFF.

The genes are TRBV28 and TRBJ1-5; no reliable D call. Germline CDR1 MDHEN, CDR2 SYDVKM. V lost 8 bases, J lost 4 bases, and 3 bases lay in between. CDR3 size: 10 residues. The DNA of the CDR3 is TGTGCCAGCTCGAATCAGCCCCAGCATTTT. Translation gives CASSNQPQHF.

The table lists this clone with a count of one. The CDR3 loop is CASSPTVSGSPLHF. Here the CDR3 DNA reads TGTGCCAGCAGCCCTACAGTTTCAGGATCACCCCTCCACTTT. The genes are TRBV7-2 and TRBJ1-6; D gene unclear. This CDR3 has 14 amino acids. Germline CDR1 is SGHTA and CDR2 is FQGNSA. The V gene lost 5 bases and the J gene lost 10 bases, with 15 bases spanning the gap.

The CDR3 coding sequence is TGTGCCAGCAGCAGCCAGACAGCGTCAGGCTACACCTTC. Translation gives CASSSQTASGYTF. The chain combines TRBV6-2 or TRBV6-3 with TRBJ1-2; a possible D gene is TRBD1 (5 bases). CDR3 length: 13 residues. V was shortened by 6 bases and J by 8 bases, with 16 bases between the two germline ends. The germline CDR1 and CDR2 sequences are MNHEY and SVGEGT.

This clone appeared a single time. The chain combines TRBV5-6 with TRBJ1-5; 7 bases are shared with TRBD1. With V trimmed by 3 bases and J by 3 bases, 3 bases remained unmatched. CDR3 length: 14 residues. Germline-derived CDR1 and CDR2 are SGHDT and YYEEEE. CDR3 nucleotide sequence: TGTGCCAGCAGCTCCGGGACAGACAATCAGCCCCAGCATTTT. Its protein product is CASSSGTDNQPQHF.

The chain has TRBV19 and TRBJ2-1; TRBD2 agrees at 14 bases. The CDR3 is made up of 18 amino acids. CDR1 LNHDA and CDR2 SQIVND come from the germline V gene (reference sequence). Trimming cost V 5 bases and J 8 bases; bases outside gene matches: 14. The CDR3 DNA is TGTGCCAGTAGTTCCATCGGGACTAGCGGGGGTCCGGAGGATGAGCAGTTCTTC. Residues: CASSSIGTSGGPEDEQFF.

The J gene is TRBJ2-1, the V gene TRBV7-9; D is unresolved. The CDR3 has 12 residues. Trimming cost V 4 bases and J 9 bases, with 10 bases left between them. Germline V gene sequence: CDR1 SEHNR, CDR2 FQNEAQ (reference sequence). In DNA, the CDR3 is TGTGCCAGCAGCTCATTATACGGTGAGCAGTTCTTC. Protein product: CASSSLYGEQFF.

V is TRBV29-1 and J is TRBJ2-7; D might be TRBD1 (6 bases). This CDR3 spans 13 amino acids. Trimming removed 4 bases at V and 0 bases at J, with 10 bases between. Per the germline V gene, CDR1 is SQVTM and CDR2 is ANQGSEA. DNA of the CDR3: TGCAGCGTTGTCAGGACAGCCTCCTACGAGCAGTACTTC. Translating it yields CSVVRTASYEQYF.

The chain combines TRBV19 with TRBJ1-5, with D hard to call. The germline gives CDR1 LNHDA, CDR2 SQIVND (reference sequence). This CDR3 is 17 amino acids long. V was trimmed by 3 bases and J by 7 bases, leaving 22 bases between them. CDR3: CASSILGLETARQPQHF. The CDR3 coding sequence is TGTGCCAGTAGTATCCTAGGACTTGAAACAGCAAGACAGCCCCAGCATTTT.

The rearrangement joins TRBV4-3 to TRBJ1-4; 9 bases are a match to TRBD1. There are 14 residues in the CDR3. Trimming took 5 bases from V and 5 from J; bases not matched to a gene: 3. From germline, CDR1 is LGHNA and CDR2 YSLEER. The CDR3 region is CASSVDRGNEKLFF. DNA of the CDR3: TGCGCCAGCAGCGTGGACAGGGGAAATGAAAAACTGTTTTTT.

The CDR3 DNA is TGTGCCAGCAGCGTGGACAGGGGAAGGTCACCCCTCCACTTT. Protein sequence: CASSVDRGRSPLHF. V is TRBV9 and J is TRBJ1-6; 9 bases match TRBD1. V gave up 2 bases and J gave up 10 bases; unmatched junction bases: 4. The CDR3 covers 14 residues. The germline CDR1 and CDR2 sequences are SGDLS and YYNGEE.

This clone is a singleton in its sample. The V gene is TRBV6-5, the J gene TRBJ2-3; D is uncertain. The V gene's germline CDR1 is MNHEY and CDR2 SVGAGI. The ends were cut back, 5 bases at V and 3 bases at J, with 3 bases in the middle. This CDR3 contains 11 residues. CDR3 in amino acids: CASSLTDTQYF. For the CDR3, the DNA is TGTGCCAGCAGTCTAACAGATACGCAGTATTTT.

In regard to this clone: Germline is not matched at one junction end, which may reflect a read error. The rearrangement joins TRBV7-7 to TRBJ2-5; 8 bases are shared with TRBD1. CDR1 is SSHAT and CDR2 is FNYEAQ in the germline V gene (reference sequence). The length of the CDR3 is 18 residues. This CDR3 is CASSLAPVGQGVSETQYF. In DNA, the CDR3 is TGTGCTAGCAGCTTAGCGCCGGTTGGACAGGGAGTTTCAGAGACCCAGTACTTC.